The 26 T cell receptor beta chains below come from one sample, sequenced in a study of identical twins. TCRdb ran MiXCR on the 5' RACE reads and lists one entry per CDR3 protein. The table records fewer than 900,000 distinct CDR3 sequences, 15% to 20% of them present only once. These sequences were also reported in another study, on T cells expressing NK-cell markers.

Sequenced material: PBMCs. These receptor sequences come from a woman aged 18-29 years in good health.

This clonotype was recorded a few times. V usage is TRBV15 and J usage is TRBJ2-1; D is ambiguous. The CDR3 spans 12 residues. Per germline, CDR1 LNHNV and CDR2 YYDKDF (reference sequence). V was trimmed by 0 bases and J by 7 bases, leaving 4 bases between them. CDR3 amino acids: CATSRDGNEQFF. CDR3 DNA sequence: TGTGCCACCAGCAGAGATGGGAATGAGCAGTTCTTC.

CDR3 residues: CASSYSGGTGAYEQYF. The CDR3 nucleotides read TGTGCCAGCAGTTACTCAGGGGGTACAGGGGCCTACGAGCAGTACTTC. V and J are TRBV6-5 and TRBJ2-7; 7 bases are a match to TRBD1. In germline, CDR1 is MNHEY, CDR2 SVGAGI. The CDR3 has 16 amino acids. Unmatched junction bases numbered 7, after V lost 0 bases and J lost 2 bases.

This clonotype was counted between two and nine times. This chain's CDR3 is CASSFGRVFTGSGYTF. In nucleotides, the CDR3 is TGTGCCAGCAGTTTCGGAAGGGTATTCACGGGCAGCGGCTACACCTTC. This chain connects TRBV12-3 or TRBV12-4 to TRBJ1-2; D unresolved. The CDR3 totals 16 residues. V shed 3 bases and J shed 8 bases, with 22 bases lying between them.

This clonotype has more than one count but fewer than ten. The chain uses TRBV20-1 and TRBJ2-5; 11 nucleotides line up with TRBD2. V was clipped by 2 bases and J by 1 base; unmatched bases: 3. The V gene's germline CDR1 is DFQATT and CDR2 SNEGSKA (reference sequence). The CDR3 is 15 amino acids. CDR3 loop: CSARIGTSGQETQYF. The CDR3 region has the DNA TGCAGTGCTAGAATCGGGACTAGCGGCCAAGAGACCCAGTACTTC.

This clonotype showed up just a few times. The chain employs TRBV20-1 and TRBJ1-1; 7 bases are a match to TRBD1. With V trimmed by 3 bases and J by 5 bases, 6 bases remained unmatched. Germline V CDR1 and CDR2: DFQATT, SNEGSKA (reference sequence). This CDR3 is built from 13 residues. The CDR3 sequence: CSARAGGGTEAFF. The CDR3 nucleotides are TGCAGTGCTAGGGCAGGGGGTGGAACTGAAGCTTTCTTT.

This clonotype was counted a few times. The chain joins TRBV5-1 to TRBJ2-7; D may be TRBD1 or TRBD2 (5 bases each). The CDR3 is 14 amino acids. Germline assignment: CDR1 SGHRS and CDR2 YFSETQ. V lost 0 bases and J 5 bases, leaving 12 bases between the germline ends. The CDR3: CASSLDTADNEQYF. CDR3 DNA: TGCGCCAGCAGCTTGGATACAGCGGACAACGAGCAGTACTTC. The variable domain in full, completed from reference TRBV5-1 and TRBJ2-7, reads KAGVTQTPRYLIKTRGQQVTLSCSPISGHRSVSWYQQTPGQGLQFLFEYFSETQRNKGNFPGRFSGRQFSNSRSEMNVSTLELGDSALYLCASSLDTADNEQYFGPGTRLTVT.

J is TRBJ2-5 and V is TRBV20-1; weak D call: TRBD2 (6 bases). The CDR3 has 14 residues. Trimming left V 3 bases short and J 0 bases short, with 11 bases between. Germline lookup yields CDR1 DFQATT and CDR2 SNEGSKA (reference sequence). The CDR3 DNA is TGCAGTGCTAGCGAGCTAGCGAACCAAGAGACCCAGTACTTC. Amino acid sequence: CSASELANQETQYF.

This clonotype has more than one count but fewer than ten. The chain carries TRBV20-1 and TRBJ2-1, with D hard to call. Germline V CDR1 and CDR2: DFQATT, SNEGSKA (reference sequence). The CDR3 is 12 amino acids. Trimming took 0 bases from V and 8 from J, leaving 8 bases between them. CDR3 nucleotide sequence: TGCAGTGCTAGAGAGGTAGGGTATGAGCAGTTCTTC. Its translation is CSAREVGYEQFF.

The chain couples TRBV5-1 to TRBJ2-2, with D possibly TRBD2 on 5 matching bases. V was cut by 3 bases and J by 1 base, with 13 bases left in between. This CDR3 contains 16 residues. In germline, CDR1 is SGHRS, CDR2 YFSETQ. The CDR3 region has the DNA TGCGCCAGCAGCTCATTTCCGGGAAAGAACACCGGGGAGCTGTTTTTT. This gives the protein CASSSFPGKNTGELFF.

V is TRBV7-2 and J is TRBJ2-3; the match to TRBD2 covers 7 bases. CDR1 and CDR2 from the germline V gene are SGHTA and FQGNSA. With 3 bases clipped from V and 6 bases from J, the junction kept 9 bases outside the gene matches. The CDR3 is 15 amino acids. The CDR3 nucleotides are TGTGCCAGCAGCTTTAAGAGCGGGGCTGGGGATACGCAGTATTTT. It yields the protein CASSFKSGAGDTQYF.

The genes are TRBV6-1 and TRBJ1-1; D unclear. The CDR3 has 13 amino acids. The germline V gene encodes CDR1 MNHNS and CDR2 SASEGT. Trimming pared 2 bases from V and 6 bases from J, leaving 10 bases between. The chain's CDR3 is CASSETGSPEAFF. CDR3 in DNA: TGTGCCAGCAGTGAAACGGGCAGCCCTGAAGCTTTCTTT.

J is TRBJ2-1 and V is TRBV15; TRBD2 matches at 10 bases. CDR1 is LNHNV and CDR2 is YYDKDF in the germline V gene (reference sequence). The CDR3 has 13 amino acids. With V trimmed by 8 bases and J by 8 bases, 6 bases remained unmatched. The CDR3 DNA sequence: TGTGCCACCGGAGCGGGAGGGCAATATGAGCAGTTCTTC. Translation gives CATGAGGQYEQFF.

This clonotype was seen more than once but under ten times. The rearrangement joins TRBV12-3 or TRBV12-4 to TRBJ1-1; D call uncertain. Deletions cut 3 bases from V and 5 bases from J, with 13 bases between. The CDR3 extends over 14 amino acids. The CDR3 DNA sequence: TGTGCCAGCAGTTTTCTCCCCCGAGGGACTGAAGCTTTCTTT. Translation gives CASSFLPRGTEAFF.

The chain employs TRBV7-9 and TRBJ2-7, with D unclear. Looked up from germline, CDR1 is SEHNR and CDR2 is FQNEAQ (reference sequence). Trimming stripped 2 bases from V and 1 base from J, with 9 bases between. This CDR3 contains 14 residues. CDR3 DNA sequence: TGTGCCAGCAGCTTAAGTAAGAATTCCTACGAGCAGTACTTC. It yields the protein CASSLSKNSYEQYF. Full variable domain (remainder filled in from reference TRBV7-9 and TRBJ2-7): DTGVSQNPRHKITKRGQNVTFRCDPISEHNRLYWYRQTLGQGPEFLTYFQNEAQLEKSRLLSDRFSAERPKGSFSTLEIQRTEQGDSAMYLCASSLSKNSYEQYFGPGTRLTVT.

This clonotype was picked up a small number of times. The chain joins TRBV20-1 to TRBJ2-7; 7 nucleotides match TRBD1. CDR1 is DFQATT, CDR2 SNEGSKA, per germline (reference sequence). The CDR3 loop spans 15 amino acids. V lost 6 bases, J lost 1 base, and 12 bases stayed unmatched. CDR3: CSAWNRGPDSYEQYF. CDR3 bases: TGCAGTGCCTGGAACAGGGGCCCTGATTCCTACGAGCAGTACTTC.

This clonotype was recorded a few times. The chain couples TRBV9 to TRBJ2-1; the D gene is possibly TRBD2 (7 bases). Trimming took 4 bases from V and 4 from J, leaving 21 bases between them. This CDR3 has 17 residues. CDR1 is SGDLS, CDR2 YYNGEE, per germline. The CDR3 spells CASSFTGGPNFYNEQFF. Here the CDR3 DNA reads TGTGCCAGCAGCTTCACCGGGGGGCCGAATTTTTACAATGAGCAGTTCTTC.

V usage is TRBV5-1 and J usage is TRBJ1-1; D call uncertain. CDR3 size: 17 residues. V lost 0 bases to trimming and J lost 1 base, with 16 bases between them. Germline V CDR1 and CDR2: SGHRS, YFSETQ. The CDR3 DNA is TGCGCCAGCAGCTTGGATAGAAGGATCCTAGCGAACACTGAAGCTTTCTTT. It yields the protein CASSLDRRILANTEAFF.

The rearrangement uses TRBV5-1 and TRBJ2-5; 12 bases are a match to TRBD2. Trimming cost V 4 bases and J 2 bases; bases outside gene matches: 6. The germline V gene encodes CDR1 SGHRS and CDR2 YFSETQ. CDR3 length equals 16 residues. The CDR3, as DNA: TGCGCCAGCAGCGGTCTAGCGGGGGGGACTCAAGAGACCCAGTACTTC. Its protein is CASSGLAGGTQETQYF.

This clonotype has more than one count but fewer than ten. The CDR3 spells CASTFRSSLGEQYF. As DNA, the CDR3 is TGTGCCAGCACTTTTCGTTCATCCCTTGGGGAGCAGTACTTC. J is TRBJ2-7 and V is TRBV27, with D uncertain. Trimming shortened V by 7 bases and J by 7 bases, and 20 bases separated the two germline ends. This CDR3 is 14 amino acids long. The V gene's germline CDR1 is MNHEY and CDR2 SMNVEV (reference sequence).

The chain recombines TRBV12-3 or TRBV12-4 with TRBJ1-5; 7 positions agree with TRBD1. Trimming took 5 bases from V and 9 from J; bases not matched to a gene: 10. The CDR3 has 14 residues. Written as DNA, the CDR3 is TGTGCCAGCAGTCTCAACAGGGGAAGGTGGCCCCAGCATTTT. Its translation: CASSLNRGRWPQHF.

This clonotype has only a few counts. This chain links TRBV12-3 or TRBV12-4 with TRBJ2-3; the match to TRBD1 covers 8 bases. Unmatched junction bases numbered 13, after V lost 3 bases and J lost 5 bases. This CDR3 comprises 17 residues. Written as DNA, the CDR3 is TGTGCCAGCAGTTTTCGCTATATGACAGGGGCGGGAGATACGCAGTATTTT. It translates to CASSFRYMTGAGDTQYF.

The chain uses TRBV12-3 or TRBV12-4 and TRBJ2-5; no clear D gene. The CDR3 has 13 amino acids. Trimming took off 3 bases at V and 1 base at J, with 6 bases between the two ends. The CDR3 DNA is TGTGCCAGCAGTTTCCGGTTCCAAGAGACCCAGTACTTC. Its protein product is CASSFRFQETQYF.

The V call is TRBV10-2, the J call TRBJ2-4, with 10 bases that match TRBD1. The V gene's germline CDR1 is WSHSY and CDR2 SAAADI. This CDR3 has 16 amino acids. Germline trimming cut 7 bases from V and 5 bases from J; bases unmatched to any gene: 11. CDR3 region: CASNTPGQGNQNIQYF. Written as DNA, the CDR3 is TGCGCCAGCAACACTCCGGGACAGGGGAACCAAAACATTCAGTACTTC.

This clonotype showed up many times. The V call is TRBV4-3, the J call TRBJ2-1; 12 bases match TRBD2. This CDR3 region has 17 residues. The trim removed 0 bases at V and 3 bases at J, leaving 3 bases unmatched. Looked up from germline, CDR1 is LGHNA and CDR2 is YSLEER. For the CDR3, the DNA is TGCGCCAGCAGCCAAGATGCTAGCGGGAGGGTCTACAATGAGCAGTTCTTC. Protein: CASSQDASGRVYNEQFF.

V usage is TRBV7-9 and J usage is TRBJ2-7; unclear D gene. There are 13 residues in the CDR3. V dropped 3 bases and J dropped 4 bases, with 10 bases sitting between them. Germline CDR1 and CDR2: SEHNR and FQNEAQ (reference sequence). In DNA, the CDR3 is TGTGCCAGCAGCTTCCAGCTGGAATACGAGCAGTACTTC. This codes for CASSFQLEYEQYF.

This chain joins TRBV2 and TRBJ1-4, with D perhaps matching TRBD1 (6 bases). V was pared by 4 bases and J by 7 bases, with 13 bases between. This CDR3 comprises 14 residues. CDR1 and CDR2 from the germline V gene are SNHLY and FYNNEI. As DNA, the CDR3 is TGTGCCAGCAGTGGGAGAAGCAGGGGTGAAAAACTGTTTTTT. Protein sequence: CASSGRSRGEKLFF.